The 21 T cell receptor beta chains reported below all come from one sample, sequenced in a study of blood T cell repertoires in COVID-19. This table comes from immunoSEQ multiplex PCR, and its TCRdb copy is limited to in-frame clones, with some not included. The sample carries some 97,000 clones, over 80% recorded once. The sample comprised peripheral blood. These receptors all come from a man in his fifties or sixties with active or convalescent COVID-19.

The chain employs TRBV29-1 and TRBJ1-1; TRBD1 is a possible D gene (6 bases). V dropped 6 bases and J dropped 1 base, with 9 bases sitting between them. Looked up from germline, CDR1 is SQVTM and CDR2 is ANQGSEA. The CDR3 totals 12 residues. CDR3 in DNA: TGCAGCGTAGAACAGGGGAACACTGAAGCTTTCTTT. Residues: CSVEQGNTEAFF.

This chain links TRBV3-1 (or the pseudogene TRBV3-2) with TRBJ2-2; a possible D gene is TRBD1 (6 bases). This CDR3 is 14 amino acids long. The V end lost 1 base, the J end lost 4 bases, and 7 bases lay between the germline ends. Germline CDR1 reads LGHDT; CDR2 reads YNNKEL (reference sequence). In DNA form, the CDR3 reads TGTGCCAGCAGCCAAGTGGGGGCCACCGGGGAGCTGTTTTTT. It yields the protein CASSQVGATGELFF.

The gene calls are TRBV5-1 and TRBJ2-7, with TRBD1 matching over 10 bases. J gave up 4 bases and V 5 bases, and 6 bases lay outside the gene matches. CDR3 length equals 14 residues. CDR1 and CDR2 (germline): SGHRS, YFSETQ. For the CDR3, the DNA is TGCGCCAGCAGAAAGGGACAGGGGCAATACGAGCAGTACTTC. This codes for CASRKGQGQYEQYF. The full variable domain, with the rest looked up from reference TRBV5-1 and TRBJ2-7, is KAGVTQTPRYLIKTRGQQVTLSCSPISGHRSVSWYQQTPGQGLQFLFEYFSETQRNKGNFPGRFSGRQFSNSRSEMNVSTLELGDSALYLCASRKGQGQYEQYFGPGTRLTVT.

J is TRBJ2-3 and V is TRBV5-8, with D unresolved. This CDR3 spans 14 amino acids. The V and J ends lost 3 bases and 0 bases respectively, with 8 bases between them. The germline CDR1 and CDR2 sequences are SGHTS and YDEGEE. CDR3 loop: CASSYSPSTDTQYF. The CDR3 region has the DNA TGTGCCAGCAGCTACAGCCCTAGCACAGATACGCAGTATTTT. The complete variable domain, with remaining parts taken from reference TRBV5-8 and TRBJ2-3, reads EAGVTQSPTHLIKTRGQQATLRCSPISGHTSVYWYQQALGLGLQFLLWYDEGEERNRGNFPPRFSGRQFPNYSSELNVNALELEDSALYLCASSYSPSTDTQYFGPGTRLTVL.

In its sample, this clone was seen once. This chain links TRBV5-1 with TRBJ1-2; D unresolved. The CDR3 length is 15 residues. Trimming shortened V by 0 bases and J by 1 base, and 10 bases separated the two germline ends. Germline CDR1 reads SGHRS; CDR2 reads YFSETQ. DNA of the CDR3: TGCGCCAGCAGCTTGGCCGGCGGACTTAACTATGGCTACACCTTC. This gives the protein CASSLAGGLNYGYTF.

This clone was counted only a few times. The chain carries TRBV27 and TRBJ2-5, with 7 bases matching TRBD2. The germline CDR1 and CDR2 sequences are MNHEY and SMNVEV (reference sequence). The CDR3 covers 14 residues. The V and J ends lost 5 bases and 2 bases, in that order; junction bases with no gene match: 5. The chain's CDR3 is CASSLGTKQETQYF. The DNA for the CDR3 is TGTGCCAGCAGTCTCGGGACTAAACAAGAGACCCAGTACTTC.

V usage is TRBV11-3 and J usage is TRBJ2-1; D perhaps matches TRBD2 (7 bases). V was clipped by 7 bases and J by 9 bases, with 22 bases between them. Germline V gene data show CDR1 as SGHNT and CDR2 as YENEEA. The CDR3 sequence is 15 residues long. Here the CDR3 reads CASTQGLADSGEQFF. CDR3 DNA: TGTGCCAGCACCCAGGGGCTAGCGGATTCCGGTGAGCAGTTCTTC.

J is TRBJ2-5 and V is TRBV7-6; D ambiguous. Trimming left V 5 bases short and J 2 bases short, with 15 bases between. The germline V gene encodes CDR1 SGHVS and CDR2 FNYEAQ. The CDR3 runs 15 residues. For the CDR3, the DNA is TGTGCCAGCAGCCAAGAGAAGCTACTTCAAGAGACCCAGTACTTC. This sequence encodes CASSQEKLLQETQYF.

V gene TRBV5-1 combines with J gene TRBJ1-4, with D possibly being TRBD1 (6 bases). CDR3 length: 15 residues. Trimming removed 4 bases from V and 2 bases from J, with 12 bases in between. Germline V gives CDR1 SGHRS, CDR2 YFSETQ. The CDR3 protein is CASSTGHRTNEKLFF. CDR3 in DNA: TGCGCCAGCAGCACGGGACATCGTACTAATGAAAAACTGTTTTTT.

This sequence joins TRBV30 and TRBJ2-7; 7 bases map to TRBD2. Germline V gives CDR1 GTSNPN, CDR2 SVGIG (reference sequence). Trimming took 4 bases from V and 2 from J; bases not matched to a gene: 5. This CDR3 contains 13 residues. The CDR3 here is CAWKGAGPYEQYF. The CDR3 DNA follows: TGTGCCTGGAAGGGAGCGGGACCCTACGAGCAGTACTTC.

CDR3 bases: TGTGCCAGCAGCTTAATGGCTCAGGGGGCGAATGGCTACACCTTC. Translating it yields CASSLMAQGANGYTF. The chain is built from TRBV5-4 and TRBJ1-2; 8 bases are a match to TRBD1. In germline, CDR1 is SGHNT, CDR2 YYREEE (reference sequence). This CDR3 has 15 amino acids. Trimming removed 2 bases from V and 6 bases from J; junction bases left unmatched: 9.

The DNA of the CDR3 is TGTGCCAGTAGTTTCAACCGGGTGAACACTGAAGCTTTCTTT. As protein: CASSFNRVNTEAFF. The rearrangement joins TRBV19 to TRBJ1-1; no clear D gene. This CDR3 has 14 residues. Germline V gives CDR1 LNHDA, CDR2 SQIVND (reference sequence). Deletions cut 5 bases from V and 0 bases from J, with 10 bases between.

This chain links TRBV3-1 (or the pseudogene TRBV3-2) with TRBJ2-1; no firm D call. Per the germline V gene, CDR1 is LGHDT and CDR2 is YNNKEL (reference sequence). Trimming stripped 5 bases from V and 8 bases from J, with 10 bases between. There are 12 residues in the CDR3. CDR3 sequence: CASSYLDDEQFF. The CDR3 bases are TGTGCCAGCAGCTACCTAGACGATGAGCAGTTCTTC.

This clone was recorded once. The CDR3: CASSGGNEQYF. In DNA form, the CDR3 reads TGTGCCAGCAGCGGAGGCAACGAGCAGTACTTC. V gene TRBV11-2 combines with J gene TRBJ2-7; possibly TRBD2 for D (5 bases). The V and J ends lost 5 bases and 5 bases respectively, with 7 bases between them. Looked up from germline, CDR1 is SGHAT and CDR2 is FQNNGV. The CDR3 runs to 11 residues.

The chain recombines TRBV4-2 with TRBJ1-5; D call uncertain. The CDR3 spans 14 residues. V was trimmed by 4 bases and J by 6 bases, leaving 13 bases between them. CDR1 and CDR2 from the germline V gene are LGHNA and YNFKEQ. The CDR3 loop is CASSRSVSGQPQHF. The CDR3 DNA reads TGTGCCAGCAGCCGTAGTGTATCCGGTCAGCCCCAGCATTTT.

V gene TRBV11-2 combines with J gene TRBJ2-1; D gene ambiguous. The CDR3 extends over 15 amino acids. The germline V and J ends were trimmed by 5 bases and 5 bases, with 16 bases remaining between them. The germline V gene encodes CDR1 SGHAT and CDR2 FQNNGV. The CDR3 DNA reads TGTGCCAGCAGCCCCCCCGGCGGATACAACAATGAGCAGTTCTTC. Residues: CASSPPGGYNNEQFF.

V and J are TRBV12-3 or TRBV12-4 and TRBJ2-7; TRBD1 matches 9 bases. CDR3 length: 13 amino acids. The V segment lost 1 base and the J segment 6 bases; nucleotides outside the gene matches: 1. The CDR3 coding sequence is TGTGCCAGCAGTTTAGACAGGGGGCTCGAGCAGTACTTC. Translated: CASSLDRGLEQYF.

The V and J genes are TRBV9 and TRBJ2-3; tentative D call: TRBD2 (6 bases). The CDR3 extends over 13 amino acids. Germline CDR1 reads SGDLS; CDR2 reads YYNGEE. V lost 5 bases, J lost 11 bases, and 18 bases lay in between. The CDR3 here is CASRAGHKEGQYF. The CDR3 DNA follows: TGTGCCAGCAGAGCGGGTCATAAGGAGGGGCAGTATTTT.

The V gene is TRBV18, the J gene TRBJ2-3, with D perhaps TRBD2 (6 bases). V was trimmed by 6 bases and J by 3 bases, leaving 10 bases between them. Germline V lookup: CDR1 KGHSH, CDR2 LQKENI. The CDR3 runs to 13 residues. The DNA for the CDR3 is TGTGCCAGCTCCCCCCGGGGGACAGATACGCAGTATTTT. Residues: CASSPRGTDTQYF.

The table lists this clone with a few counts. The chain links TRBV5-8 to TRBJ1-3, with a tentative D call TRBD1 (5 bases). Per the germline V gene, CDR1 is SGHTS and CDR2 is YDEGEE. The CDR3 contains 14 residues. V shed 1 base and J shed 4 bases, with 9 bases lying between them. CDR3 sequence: CASSLPGEGNTIYF. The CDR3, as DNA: TGTGCCAGCAGCTTGCCGGGGGAGGGAAACACCATATATTTT.

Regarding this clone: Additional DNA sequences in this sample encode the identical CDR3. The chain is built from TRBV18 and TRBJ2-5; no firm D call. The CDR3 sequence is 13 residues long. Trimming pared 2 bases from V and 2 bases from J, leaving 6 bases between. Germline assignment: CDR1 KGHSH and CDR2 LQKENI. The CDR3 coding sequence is TGTGCCAGCTCACCATCGGTACAAGAGACCCAGTACTTC. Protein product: CASSPSVQETQYF.